This T cell receptor (beta chain) originates from a study of cytomegalovirus exposure and HLA in healthy donors. Looking at the study overall: Researchers previously reported finding fewer than 140 million unique TCR beta sequences from roughly 200 million T cells. Early released data comprised about 84 million unique TCRs from HLA-typed donors. Study-wide results and caveats: One later analysis reportedly identified an Asian-associated ancestry cluster that showed fewer N-insertions than the roughly 600-donor mean.

The V end lost 6 bases, the J end lost 6 bases, and 18 bases lay between the germline ends. CDR1 is LNHDA, CDR2 SQIVND, per germline (reference sequence). This CDR3 comprises 16 residues. On this clone itself: Its antigen is not identified.

The PCR had 60 Vbeta and 13 Jbeta primers. Here immunoSEQ multiplex PCR was the method, and the copy in TCRdb shows in-frame clones only, minus some. The table lists about 76,000 clones, around 73% of them singletons. The TCR sequence derives from a woman in her thirties or forties in good health and CMV-seropositive. The chain carries TRBV19 and TRBJ1-6; D not certain. Source material: PBMCs. CDR3 DNA: TGTGCCAGTAGCCCTCGGGGAAGGGTGAGTAATTCACCCCTCCACTTT. Its translation is CASSPRGRVSNSPLHF.